These 28 T cell receptor beta chains were sequenced from one sample in a study of blood T cells in healthy people across ages. For the second PCR, which ran for about 7 to 11 cycles, a sample-barcoded 5' primer and a J-beta primer mix were used. TCRdb used MiXCR to reprocess the 5' RACE reads, holding one entry per CDR3 protein. Counted here are 1.5 million or so distinct CDR3 sequences, 35% to 45% occurring once; the ten biggest clones make up roughly 7.9%. Sequenced: blood. The origin of the receptors is a woman younger than 30 in good health.

The genes are TRBV15 and TRBJ2-4; 8 bases are shared with TRBD1. In germline, CDR1 is LNHNV, CDR2 YYDKDF (reference sequence). The CDR3 consists of 15 residues. The V and J ends lost 4 bases and 3 bases, in that order; junction bases with no gene match: 5. The CDR3 sequence: CATSTGQGVKNIQYF. For the CDR3, the DNA is TGTGCCACCAGCACAGGACAGGGCGTCAAAAACATTCAGTACTTC.

This clonotype occurred a few times. The gene calls are TRBV7-2 and TRBJ2-3, with D maybe TRBD2 (5 bases). Germline values: CDR1 SGHTA, CDR2 FQGNSA. CDR3 length: 12 amino acids. V gave up 5 bases and J gave up 10 bases, with 13 bases separating them. CDR3 protein: CASSRPGVAQYF. Written as DNA, the CDR3 is TGTGCCAGCAGCCGCCCCGGGGTCGCGCAGTATTTT. Based on the CDR3 plus reference TRBV7-2 and TRBJ2-3, the full variable domain is GAGVSQSPSNKVTEKGKDVELRCDPISGHTALYWYRQSLGQGLEFLIYFQGNSAPDKSGLPSDRFSAERTGGSVSTLTIQRTQQEDSAVYLCASSRPGVAQYFGPGTRLTVL.

This clonotype turned up a few times. The J gene is TRBJ1-1, the V gene TRBV12-3 or TRBV12-4; D unclear. Between the trimmed V and J ends, which lost 5 bases and 5 bases, there was a span of 12 bases. The CDR3 covers 13 residues. The CDR3 is CASSPGLMTEAFF. The CDR3 DNA reads TGTGCCAGCAGTCCGGGCCTTATGACTGAAGCTTTCTTT.

Of note for this clonotype: The junction shows a germline mismatch at one end, possibly a read error. The chain combines TRBV12-3 or TRBV12-4 with TRBJ2-3, with TRBD2 identical over 8 bases. The CDR3 has 15 residues. CDR3 in amino acids: CASRLAGSPADTQYF. DNA for the CDR3: TGTGCCAGCAGATTAGCGGGATCCCCCGCAGATACGCAGTATTTT.

This chain uses TRBV7-3 with TRBJ2-5; D may be TRBD2 (5 bases). Germline loops: CDR1 SGHTA, CDR2 FQGTGA. The V end was cut by 1 base, the J end by 7 bases, with 13 bases between. The CDR3 runs 14 residues. Here the CDR3 reads CASSLRSGDGTQYF. As DNA, the CDR3 is TGTGCCAGCAGCTTAAGATCCGGGGATGGGACCCAGTACTTC.

The rearrangement uses TRBV25-1 and TRBJ2-5, with 8 bases fitting TRBD2. The CDR3 extends over 17 amino acids. Germline V gene data show CDR1 as MGHDK and CDR2 as SYGVNS. Unmatched junction bases numbered 7, after V lost 1 base and J lost 0 bases. CDR3 DNA: TGTGCCAGCAGTGAATTCCGCGGGGGGACGTACCAAGAGACCCAGTACTTC. Amino acids: CASSEFRGGTYQETQYF.

The genes are TRBV20-1 and TRBJ1-2; D not resolved. Trimming pared 3 bases from V and 7 bases from J, leaving 15 bases between. The CDR3 runs to 13 residues. Germline CDR1 reads DFQATT; CDR2 reads SNEGSKA (reference sequence). As DNA, the CDR3 is TGCAGTGCTAGCCCTCAAGGGTACGCTGGCTACACCTTC. It encodes CSASPQGYAGYTF.

Concerning this clonotype: Since a much larger clone is just one base distant, this may be a read error. This sequence joins TRBV29-1 and TRBJ2-5; TRBD1 matches 9 bases. The CDR3 is 12 amino acids. Trimming cost V 6 bases and J 11 bases; bases outside gene matches: 10. CDR1 SQVTM and CDR2 ANQGSEA come from the germline V gene. The DNA for the CDR3 is TGCAGCGTGGGACAGGGAGGTAGTGAGCAGTACTTC. Protein sequence: CSVGQGGSEQYF.

V usage is TRBV28 and J usage is TRBJ2-4, with TRBD2 identical over 9 bases. The CDR3 runs 14 residues. V lost 3 bases, J lost 7 bases, and 4 bases stayed unmatched. The V gene's germline CDR1 is MDHEN and CDR2 SYDVKM. Here the CDR3 DNA reads TGTGCCAGCAGTTTCGCGGGAGGGCGGAACATTCAGTACTTC. Its protein is CASSFAGGRNIQYF.

On this clonotype itself: The junction departs from the called germline gene at one end, perhaps through a read error. The rearrangement uses TRBV6-5 and TRBJ1-2, with D perhaps matching TRBD1 (6 bases). The CDR3 is made up of 13 amino acids. Germline V lookup: CDR1 MNHEY, CDR2 SVGAGI. The CDR3 is CASRRTANYGYIF. The CDR3 DNA reads as TGTGCCAGCAGGAGGACAGCTAACTATGGCTACATCTTC.

The chain uses TRBV18 and TRBJ2-2; D remains ambiguous. The CDR3 is 13 residues long. Germline assignment: CDR1 KGHSH and CDR2 LQKENI. The V end was cut by 4 bases, the J end by 6 bases, with 9 bases between. CDR3 DNA: TGTGCCAGCTCACACGCGCCCTCCGGGGAGCTGTTTTTT. It codes for CASSHAPSGELFF. The variable domain in full, completed from reference TRBV18 and TRBJ2-2, reads NAGVMQNPRHLVRRRGQEARLRCSPMKGHSHVYWYRQLPEEGLKFMVYLQKENIIDESGMPKERFSAEFPKEGPSILRIQQVVRGDSAAYFCASSHAPSGELFFGEGSRLTVL.

J is TRBJ2-1 and V is TRBV27, with 13 bases fitting TRBD2. Trimming took 2 bases from V and 9 from J; bases not matched to a gene: 1. CDR3 length equals 14 residues. Germline CDR1 MNHEY, CDR2 SMNVEV (reference sequence). CDR3 nucleotide sequence: TGTGCCAGCAGTTTAGGGACTAGCGGGATTGAGCAGTTCTTC. It encodes CASSLGTSGIEQFF.

The chain combines TRBV11-2 with TRBJ2-7, with D tentatively TRBD1 (5 bases). The CDR3 has 17 amino acids. Germline CDR1 SGHAT, CDR2 FQNNGV. The V gene lost 0 bases and the J gene lost 0 bases, with 15 bases spanning the gap. CDR3 nucleotide sequence: TGTGCCAGCAGCTTAGATCTGGGGCAGGGAAGCTCCTACGAGCAGTACTTC. It translates to CASSLDLGQGSSYEQYF.

This chain connects TRBV27 to TRBJ2-1, with TRBD2 identical over 8 bases. Germline V CDR1 and CDR2: MNHEY, SMNVEV (reference sequence). Unmatched junction bases numbered 10, after V lost 3 bases and J lost 0 bases. This CDR3 comprises 18 residues. CDR3 in amino acids: CASSFNGGGTSSYNEQFF. In DNA, the CDR3 is TGTGCCAGCAGTTTTAATGGCGGGGGGACGAGCTCCTACAATGAGCAGTTCTTC.

This clonotype was found a few times. The chain recombines TRBV6-5 with TRBJ2-1; 9 nucleotides match TRBD2. Germline-derived CDR1 and CDR2 are MNHEY and SVGAGI. Trimming cost V 6 bases and J 6 bases; bases outside gene matches: 6. This CDR3 is built from 14 residues. The DNA of the CDR3 is TGTGCCAGCAGCCGTCGCGGGGGGGCCAATGAGCAGTTCTTC. Protein product: CASSRRGGANEQFF.

This clonotype was recorded a few times. The genes are TRBV11-2 and TRBJ2-2, with 11 bases matching TRBD2. V trimming: 1 base; J trimming: 4 bases; junction bases outside the gene matches: 5. The germline V gene encodes CDR1 SGHAT and CDR2 FQNNGV. CDR3 length equals 17 residues. CDR3 amino acids: CASSLGLAGRGTGELFF. The CDR3 DNA follows: TGTGCCAGCAGCTTAGGACTAGCGGGAAGGGGCACCGGGGAGCTGTTTTTT.

The chain employs TRBV12-3 or TRBV12-4 and TRBJ2-5; 7 nucleotides agree with TRBD2. V shed 0 bases, J shed 1 base, and the junction held 2 bases outside the gene matches. The CDR3 is made up of 15 amino acids. The CDR3 nucleotides are TGTGCCAGCAGTTTAGCGCGGGGGACCCAAGAGACCCAGTACTTC. Protein product: CASSLARGTQETQYF.

This rearrangement joins TRBV6-5 to TRBJ1-2; 8 bases agree with TRBD1. CDR3 length equals 14 residues. Germline CDR1 is MNHEY and CDR2 is SVGAGI. V lost 4 bases to trimming and J lost 4 bases; unmatched junction nucleotides: 5. The CDR3 protein is CASSSVTGAYGYTF. CDR3 nucleotide sequence: TGTGCCAGCAGTTCCGTGACAGGGGCCTATGGCTACACCTTC.

In this sample, this clonotype turned up a few times. This chain links TRBV10-2 with TRBJ1-2, with D possibly matching TRBD1 (5 bases). Trimming took 3 bases from V and 3 from J, leaving 11 bases between them. Looked up from germline, CDR1 is WSHSY and CDR2 is SAAADI. The CDR3 loop spans 14 amino acids. The CDR3: CASSEAGRDYGYTF. The CDR3, as DNA: TGCGCCAGCAGTGAAGCCGGCAGGGACTATGGCTACACCTTC.

V usage is TRBV5-4 and J usage is TRBJ2-4, with D possibly matching TRBD2 (6 bases). The closer fit of TRBJ2-7 to the DNA end suggests the J call may be wrong. This CDR3 has 14 amino acids. CDR1 SGHNT and CDR2 YYREEE come from the germline V gene (reference sequence). The CDR3 DNA follows: TGTGCCAGCAGCACTAAGACTAGAGACTACGAGCAGTACTTC. Translated: CASSTKTRDYEQYF.

The J gene is TRBJ2-1, the V gene TRBV7-9; D is possibly TRBD1 or TRBD2 (5 bases each). Trimming took 4 bases from V and 4 from J, leaving 20 bases between them. CDR1 SEHNR and CDR2 FQNEAQ come from the germline V gene (reference sequence). The CDR3 is 17 residues long. The CDR3 here is CASSYPPGTSGYNEQFF. The DNA of the CDR3 is TGTGCCAGCAGCTACCCCCCGGGGACGAGCGGATACAATGAGCAGTTCTTC.

The chain couples TRBV9 to TRBJ1-2; possible D gene TRBD1, 6 bases. Looked up from germline, CDR1 is SGDLS and CDR2 is YYNGEE. The V end was cut by 0 bases, the J end by 2 bases, with 11 bases between. CDR3 length: 15 amino acids. CDR3 coding DNA: TGTGCCAGCAGCGTAGATCCCGGACAGAACTATGGCTACACCTTC. This sequence encodes CASSVDPGQNYGYTF.

The rearrangement uses TRBV7-9 and TRBJ1-2; a weak D match, TRBD1 (5 bases). Trimming removed 1 base at V and 4 bases at J, with 10 bases between. The CDR3 runs to 14 residues. Germline values: CDR1 SEHNR, CDR2 FQNEAQ (reference sequence). This CDR3 is CASSLGFQGYGYTF. CDR3 in DNA: TGTGCCAGCAGCTTAGGTTTCCAGGGCTATGGCTACACCTTC.

In its sample, this clonotype was seen a few times. The chain has TRBV28 and TRBJ2-5; either TRBD1 or TRBD2 may supply D (6 bases each). V was trimmed by 5 bases and J by 11 bases, leaving 27 bases between them. The CDR3 contains 16 residues. From germline, CDR1 is MDHEN and CDR2 SYDVKM. CDR3 nucleotide sequence: TGTGCCAGCAGTCCCCGTTTAGTGGGGGGCTACAATGAGCAGTACTTC. Its translation is CASSPRLVGGYNEQYF.

The chain links TRBV27 to TRBJ1-6; possibly TRBD1 for D (5 bases). The CDR3 consists of 16 residues. Germline CDR1 is MNHEY and CDR2 is SMNVEV (reference sequence). Trimming removed 8 bases at V and 1 base at J, with 15 bases between. Here the CDR3 reads CASRWGGGSYNSPLHF. The CDR3, as DNA: TGTGCCAGCCGTTGGGGGGGTGGATCCTATAATTCACCCCTCCACTTT.

V usage is TRBV20-1 and J usage is TRBJ2-4, with D maybe TRBD2 (6 bases). The tail of the sequence fits TRBJ2-5 better, so the J call may be wrong. The CDR3 length is 14 residues. Germline lookup yields CDR1 DFQATT and CDR2 SNEGSKA (reference sequence). The CDR3 DNA follows: TGCAGTGCCGTCTTACCAGGCCGGGGGGAGACCCAGTACTTC. Its protein product is CSAVLPGRGETQYF.

The rearrangement uses TRBV25-1 and TRBJ2-5, with TRBD2 matching over 11 bases. The length of the CDR3 is 14 residues. J was trimmed by 11 bases and V by 10 bases; bases with no gene match: 15. CDR1 and CDR2 from the germline V gene are MGHDK and SYGVNS. The CDR3 region has the DNA TGTGCCACTAAAGAACTAGCGGGAGCGCGGGAGCAGTACTTC. Protein: CATKELAGAREQYF.

V is TRBV10-3 and J is TRBJ1-2; D perhaps matches TRBD1 (5 bases). In germline, CDR1 is ENHRY, CDR2 SYGVKD. Trimming shortened V by 4 bases and J by 6 bases, and 18 bases separated the two germline ends. The CDR3 is made up of 15 amino acids. The CDR3 loop reads CAISVSDLLGDGYTF. The CDR3, as DNA: TGTGCCATCAGTGTGAGCGACCTCTTAGGGGATGGCTACACCTTC.